These T cell receptor beta chains were read from a single sample in a study of CD8 T cells in ankylosing spondylitis. TCRdb re-called the 5' RACE reads through MiXCR, storing one row per CDR3 protein. The sample carries 250,000 to 350,000 distinct CDR3 sequences, approximately 8.2% recorded once. The sequenced sample was blood, either unsorted or a sorted T cell fraction (not recorded which). These receptors were taken from a male donor with ankylosing spondylitis. Each CDR3 is given with its conserved first and last residue. A D gene is named only where the DNA matches it firmly.

cdr3_aa j_call v_call d_call
CASSLAAGTENTGELFF TRBJ2-2 TRBV7-2 TRBD1
CSARDRAGLAAYNEQFF TRBJ2-1 TRBV20-1 TRBD2
CASSPGLAGAGFEQYF TRBJ2-7 TRBV28 TRBD2
CSARVLSGFGEKLFF TRBJ1-4 TRBV20-1 NA
CSAKDSSPVAKNIQYF TRBJ2-4 TRBV20-1 NA
CASSYSKEGGPLYNEQFF TRBJ2-1 TRBV6-2/TRBV6-3 TRBD2
CASSVAMDLNYGYTF TRBJ1-2 TRBV9 NA
CASSLWGRGHSSYNEQFF TRBJ2-1 TRBV27 NA
CSASIPAGAEETQYF TRBJ2-5 TRBV20-1 TRBD2
CASRILAAYNEQFF TRBJ2-1 TRBV6-1 TRBD2
CATSDSGLAGGVDTGELFF TRBJ2-2 TRBV24-1 TRBD2
CSVPTDSGELFF TRBJ2-2 TRBV29-1 NA
CAISDRASGPYNEQFF TRBJ2-1 TRBV10-3 TRBD2
CSVELDSQTAETQYF TRBJ2-5 TRBV29-1 NA
CAWTQSKSSYEQYF TRBJ2-7 TRBV30 NA
CASSTDRALAGYTF TRBJ1-2 TRBV5-1 TRBD1
CASSRTSPWPQHF TRBJ1-5 TRBV28 NA
CASSVSGRDYGYTF TRBJ1-2 TRBV9 NA
CSVDLAGYEQYF TRBJ2-7 TRBV29-1 TRBD2
CASSLAGAGGPGTQYF TRBJ2-3 TRBV7-9 TRBD2
CASRPLAGYSYEQYF TRBJ2-7 TRBV27 TRBD2
CASSYIDLRGMNTEAFF TRBJ1-1 TRBV6-2/TRBV6-3 NA
CASSGRRGTQYF TRBJ2-3 TRBV28 NA
CASSQRGTTQETQYF TRBJ2-5 TRBV27 TRBD2
CSVEVGLSNEQFF TRBJ2-1 TRBV29-1 NA
CASSVTSGPYEQYF TRBJ2-7 TRBV9 NA
CASSQVRNEYQETQYF TRBJ2-5 TRBV4-2 NA
CASTAALTGAGEKLFF TRBJ1-4 TRBV5-1 TRBD1
CASSGPRYEQYF TRBJ2-7 TRBV5-5 NA
CASRGLRGREQFF TRBJ2-1 TRBV5-1 TRBD2
CASSAGQALYNEQFF TRBJ2-1 TRBV18 TRBD1
CASSLGTENEKLFF TRBJ1-4 TRBV28 NA
CASSLGLIGDIQYF TRBJ2-4 TRBV6-2/TRBV6-3 NA
CASSLANIFPLRHEQYF TRBJ2-7 TRBV5-6 NA